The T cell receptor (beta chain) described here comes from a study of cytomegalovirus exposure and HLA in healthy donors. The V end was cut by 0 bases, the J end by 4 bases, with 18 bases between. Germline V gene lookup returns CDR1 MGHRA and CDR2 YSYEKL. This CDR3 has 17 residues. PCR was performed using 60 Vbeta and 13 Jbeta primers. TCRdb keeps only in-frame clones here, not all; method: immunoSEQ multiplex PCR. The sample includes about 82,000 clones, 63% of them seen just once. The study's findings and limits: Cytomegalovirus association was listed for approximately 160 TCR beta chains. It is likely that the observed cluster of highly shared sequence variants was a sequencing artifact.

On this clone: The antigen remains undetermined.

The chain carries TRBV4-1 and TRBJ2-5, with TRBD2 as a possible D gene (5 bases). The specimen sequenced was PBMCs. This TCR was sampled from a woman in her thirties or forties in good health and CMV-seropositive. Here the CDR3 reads CASSQDPRAPYRETQYF. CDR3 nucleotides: TGCGCCAGCAGCCAAGATCCGCGGGCCCCCTACCGAGAGACCCAGTACTTC.